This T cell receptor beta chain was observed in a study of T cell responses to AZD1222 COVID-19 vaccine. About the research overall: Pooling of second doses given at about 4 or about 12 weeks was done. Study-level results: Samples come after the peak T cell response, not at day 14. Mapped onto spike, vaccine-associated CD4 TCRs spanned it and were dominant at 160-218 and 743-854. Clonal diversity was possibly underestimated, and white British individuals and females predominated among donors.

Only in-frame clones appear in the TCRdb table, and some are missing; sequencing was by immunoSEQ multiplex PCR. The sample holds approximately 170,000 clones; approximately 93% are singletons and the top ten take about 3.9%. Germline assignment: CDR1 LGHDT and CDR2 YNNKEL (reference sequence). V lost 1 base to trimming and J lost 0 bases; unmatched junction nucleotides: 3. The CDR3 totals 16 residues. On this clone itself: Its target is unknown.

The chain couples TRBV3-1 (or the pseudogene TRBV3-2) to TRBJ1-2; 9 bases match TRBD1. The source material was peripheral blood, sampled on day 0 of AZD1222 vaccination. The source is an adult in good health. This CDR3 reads CASSQGTGDSNYGYTF. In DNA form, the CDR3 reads TGTGCCAGCAGCCAAGGGACAGGGGATTCTAACTATGGCTACACCTTC.